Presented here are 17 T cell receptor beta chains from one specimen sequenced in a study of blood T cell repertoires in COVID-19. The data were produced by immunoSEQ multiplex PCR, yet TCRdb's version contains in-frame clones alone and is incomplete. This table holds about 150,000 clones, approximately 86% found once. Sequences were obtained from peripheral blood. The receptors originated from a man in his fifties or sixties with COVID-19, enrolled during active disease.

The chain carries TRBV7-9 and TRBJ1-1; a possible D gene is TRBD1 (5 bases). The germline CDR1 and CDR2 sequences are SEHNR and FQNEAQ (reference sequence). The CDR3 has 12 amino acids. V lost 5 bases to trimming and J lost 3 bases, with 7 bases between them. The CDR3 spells CASSQTDTEAFF. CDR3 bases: TGTGCCAGCAGCCAGACAGACACTGAAGCTTTCTTT.

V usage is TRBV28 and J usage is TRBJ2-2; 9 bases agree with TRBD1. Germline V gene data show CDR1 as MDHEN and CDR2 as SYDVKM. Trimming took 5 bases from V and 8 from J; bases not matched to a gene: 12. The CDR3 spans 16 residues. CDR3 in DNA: TGTGCCAGCAGTCCTGCCGGGACAGGGTTAGGTGGGGAGCTGTTTTTT. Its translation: CASSPAGTGLGGELFF.

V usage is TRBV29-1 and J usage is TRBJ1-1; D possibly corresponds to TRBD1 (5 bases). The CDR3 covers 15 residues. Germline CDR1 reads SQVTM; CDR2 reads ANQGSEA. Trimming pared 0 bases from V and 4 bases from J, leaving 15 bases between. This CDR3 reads CSVEDGAKKGTEAFF. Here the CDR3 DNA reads TGCAGCGTTGAAGATGGGGCAAAGAAGGGCACTGAAGCTTTCTTT.

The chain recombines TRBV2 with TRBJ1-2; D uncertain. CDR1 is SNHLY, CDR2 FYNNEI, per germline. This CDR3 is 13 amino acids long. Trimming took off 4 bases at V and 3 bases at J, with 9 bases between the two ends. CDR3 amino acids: CASSVQGDYGYTF. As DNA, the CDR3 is TGTGCCAGCAGTGTTCAAGGAGACTATGGCTACACCTTC.

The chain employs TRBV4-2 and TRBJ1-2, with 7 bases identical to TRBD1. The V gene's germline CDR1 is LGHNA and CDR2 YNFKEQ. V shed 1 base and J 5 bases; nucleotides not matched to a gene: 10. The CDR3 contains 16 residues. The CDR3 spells CASSQVNGQETYGYTF. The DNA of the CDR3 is TGTGCCAGCAGCCAAGTAAATGGACAGGAGACATATGGCTACACCTTC.

The CDR3 nucleotides read TGTGCCAGCAGCGATTTCGAGAGGGCAGTCAGCTCCTACGAGCAGTACTTC. This encodes CASSDFERAVSSYEQYF. The chain recombines TRBV21-1 with TRBJ2-7; TRBD2 is the table's D call and was not checked against the DNA. TRBV21-1 is a pseudogene locus. This CDR3 has 17 amino acids.

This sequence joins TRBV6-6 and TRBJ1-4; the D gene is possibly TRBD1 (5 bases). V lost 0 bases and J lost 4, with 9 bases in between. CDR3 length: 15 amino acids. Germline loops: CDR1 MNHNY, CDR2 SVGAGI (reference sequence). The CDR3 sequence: CASSYSAGINEKLFF. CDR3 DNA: TGTGCCAGCAGTTACTCGGCAGGGATTAATGAAAAACTGTTTTTT.

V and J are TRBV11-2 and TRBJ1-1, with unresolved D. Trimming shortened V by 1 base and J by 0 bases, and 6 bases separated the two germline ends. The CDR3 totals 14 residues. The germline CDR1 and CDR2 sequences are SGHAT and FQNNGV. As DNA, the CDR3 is TGTGCCAGCAGCTTAGCGACACTGAACACTGAAGCTTTCTTT. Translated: CASSLATLNTEAFF.

The CDR3 is CASSYRTGSSSGNTIYF. CDR3 DNA sequence: TGTGCCAGCAGCTACCGGACAGGGTCCAGCTCTGGAAACACCATATATTTT. The V and J genes are TRBV11-3 and TRBJ1-3, with 8 bases that match TRBD1. Losses at the gene ends were 4 bases for V and 0 bases for J; bases not matched to a gene: 8. This CDR3 contains 17 residues. CDR1 is SGHNT, CDR2 YENEEA, per germline.

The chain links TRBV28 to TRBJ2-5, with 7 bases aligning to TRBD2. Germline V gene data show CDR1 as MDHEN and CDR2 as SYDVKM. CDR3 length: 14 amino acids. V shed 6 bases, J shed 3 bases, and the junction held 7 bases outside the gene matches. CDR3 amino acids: CASRDTGTKETQYF. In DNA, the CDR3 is TGTGCCAGCAGGGACACGGGGACTAAAGAGACCCAGTACTTC.

The CDR3: CASSQLGGQETQYF. CDR3 in DNA: TGTGCCAGCTCCCAGTTGGGGGGGCAAGAGACCCAGTACTTC. This sequence joins TRBV18 and TRBJ2-5; 7 bases match TRBD2. The CDR3 spans 14 residues. Germline V gene sequence: CDR1 KGHSH, CDR2 LQKENI. With V trimmed by 6 bases and J by 2 bases, 6 bases remained unmatched. Together with reference TRBV18 and TRBJ2-5, the CDR3 gives the full variable domain: NAGVMQNPRHLVRRRGQEARLRCSPMKGHSHVYWYRQLPEEGLKFMVYLQKENIIDESGMPKERFSAEFPKEGPSILRIQQVVRGDSAAYFCASSQLGGQETQYFGPGTRLLVL.

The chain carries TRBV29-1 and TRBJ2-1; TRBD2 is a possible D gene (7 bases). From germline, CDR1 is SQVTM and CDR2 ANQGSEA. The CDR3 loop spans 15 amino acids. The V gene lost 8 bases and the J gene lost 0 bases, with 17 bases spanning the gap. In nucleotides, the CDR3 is TGCAGCAGCGGGACAAATAGGGACTCCTACAATGAGCAGTTCTTC. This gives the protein CSSGTNRDSYNEQFF.

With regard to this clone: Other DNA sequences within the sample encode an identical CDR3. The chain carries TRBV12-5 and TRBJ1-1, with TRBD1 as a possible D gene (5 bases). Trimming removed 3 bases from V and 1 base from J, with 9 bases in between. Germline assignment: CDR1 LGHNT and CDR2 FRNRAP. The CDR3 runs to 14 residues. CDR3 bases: TGTGCTAGTGGTTTAGAAACAGGGAACACTGAAGCTTTCTTT. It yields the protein CASGLETGNTEAFF.

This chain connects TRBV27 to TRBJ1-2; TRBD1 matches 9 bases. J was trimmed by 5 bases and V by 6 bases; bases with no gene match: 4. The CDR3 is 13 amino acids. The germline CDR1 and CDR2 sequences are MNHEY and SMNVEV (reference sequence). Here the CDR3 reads CASSRGTGYGYTF. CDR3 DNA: TGTGCCAGCAGCCGCGGGACAGGGTATGGCTACACCTTC.

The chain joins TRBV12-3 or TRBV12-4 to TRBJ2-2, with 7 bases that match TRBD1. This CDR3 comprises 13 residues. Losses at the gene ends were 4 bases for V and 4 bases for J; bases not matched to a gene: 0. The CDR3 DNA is TGTGCCAGCAGTTCAGGGGGCACCGGGGAGCTGTTTTTT. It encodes CASSSGGTGELFF.

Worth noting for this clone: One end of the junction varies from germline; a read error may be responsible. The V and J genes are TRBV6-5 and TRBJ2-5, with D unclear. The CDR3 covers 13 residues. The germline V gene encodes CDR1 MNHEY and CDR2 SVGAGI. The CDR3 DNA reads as TGTGCCAGCAGTTTAGCCCCCGGTTCTAAACGGAACTTC. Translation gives CASSLAPGSKRNF.

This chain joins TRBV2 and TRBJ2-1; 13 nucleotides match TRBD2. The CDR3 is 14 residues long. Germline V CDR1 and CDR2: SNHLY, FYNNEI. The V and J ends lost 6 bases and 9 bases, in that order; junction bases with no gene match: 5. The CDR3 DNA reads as TGTGCCAGCAGCCCGCGGACTAGCGGGGGTGAGCAGTTCTTC. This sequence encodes CASSPRTSGGEQFF. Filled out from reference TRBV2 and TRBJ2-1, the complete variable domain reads EPEVTQTPSHQVTQMGQEVILRCVPISNHLYFYWYRQILGQKVEFLVSFYNNEISEKSEIFDDQFSVERPDGSNFTLKIRSTKLEDSAMYFCASSPRTSGGEQFFGPGTRLTVL.